One T cell receptor beta chain is described in this entry. The entry originates in a study of T cell changes during pregnancy in multiple sclerosis. Clones were read by immunoSEQ multiplex PCR, and TCRdb kept only the in-frame ones, dropping some. This repertoire shows approximately 41,000 clones, around 90% found once; its top ten account for under 0.75%. With 3 bases removed from V and 4 bases from J, the gap between germline ends came to 12 bases. This CDR3 has 14 amino acids. The germline V gene has CDR1 SGHDN and CDR2 FVKESK. This TCR was recovered from a female donor in good health, enrolled as a control in a pregnancy study. Sequences were derived from CD4+ T cells from peripheral blood mononuclear cells, sampled in the second trimester of pregnancy. The genes are TRBV14 and TRBJ1-2; a possible D gene is TRBD1 (6 bases). The DNA of the CDR3 is TGTGCCAGCAGCCAGTCAACAGGGATCTATGGCTACACCTTC. This encodes CASSQSTGIYGYTF.